Following are 11 T cell receptor beta chains from one sample sequenced in a study of T-cell reconstitution after alpha-beta-depleted transplantation in children. This sample's TCRbeta library carried unique molecular identifier barcodes. One entry per CDR3 protein, called by TCRdb with MiXCR from the PCR reads. The sample lists 600,000 to 700,000 distinct CDR3 sequences, around 17% occurring once. The sequencing used PBMCs from the stem cell graft donor, collected from the stem cell graft. The receptors here all came from a human donor who donated a stem cell graft to a child with acute myeloid leukemia.

This clonotype was seen many times. The chain joins TRBV7-2 to TRBJ1-5, with unresolved D. Germline loops: CDR1 SGHTA, CDR2 FQGNSA. CDR3 length equals 15 residues. V lost 4 bases to trimming and J lost 1 base, with 11 bases between them. In DNA, the CDR3 is TGTGCCAGCAGCTATGCCAGCCTGAGCAATCAGCCCCAGCATTTT. It yields the protein CASSYASLSNQPQHF.

This clonotype was observed a few times. This chain joins TRBV5-1 and TRBJ2-3; TRBD2 matches at 12 bases. This CDR3 comprises 16 residues. Germline trimming cut 2 bases from V and 5 bases from J; bases unmatched to any gene: 6. The germline CDR1 and CDR2 sequences are SGHRS and YFSETQ. The CDR3 nucleotides are TGCGCCAGCAGCTTTATTTGGACTAGCGGGGTAGATACGCAGTATTTT. Amino acid sequence: CASSFIWTSGVDTQYF.

This clonotype was picked up many times. The chain joins TRBV15 to TRBJ1-5; unclear D gene. Trimming pared 0 bases from V and 2 bases from J, leaving 8 bases between. The CDR3 length is 15 residues. CDR1 and CDR2 (germline): LNHNV, YYDKDF (reference sequence). The CDR3 nucleotides are TGTGCCACCAGCAGAGACCTTTATGGCAATCAGCCCCAGCATTTT. Encoded protein: CATSRDLYGNQPQHF.

A few counts support this clonotype. The genes are TRBV10-3 and TRBJ1-1; the D is unclear. The CDR3 has 11 amino acids. In germline, CDR1 is ENHRY, CDR2 SYGVKD. Trimming removed 8 bases from V and 11 bases from J, with 15 bases in between. CDR3 sequence: CAIRTGIEAFF. The CDR3 bases are TGTGCCATCCGGACCGGGATTGAGGCTTTCTTT.

The rearrangement uses TRBV20-1 and TRBJ2-7; the D gene is possibly TRBD2 (6 bases). Germline V gene sequence: CDR1 DFQATT, CDR2 SNEGSKA (reference sequence). The V end was cut by 5 bases, the J end by 3 bases, with 14 bases between. This CDR3 is 13 amino acids long. CDR3 nucleotide sequence: TGCAGTGCTGCCCCTAGCGCCTACTACGAGCAGTACTTC. Translated: CSAAPSAYYEQYF.

The sample holds many counts of this clonotype. V is TRBV29-1 and J is TRBJ1-2; TRBD1 agrees at 8 bases. Looked up from germline, CDR1 is SQVTM and CDR2 is ANQGSEA. Germline trimming cut 1 base from V and 1 base from J; bases unmatched to any gene: 2. This CDR3 region has 14 residues. CDR3 residues: CSVEGQGNNYGYTF. CDR3 DNA sequence: TGCAGCGTTGAAGGACAGGGGAATAACTATGGCTACACCTTC.

This clonotype was seen many times. The chain joins TRBV20-1 to TRBJ1-1, with D uncertain. CDR3 length: 11 residues. In germline, CDR1 is DFQATT, CDR2 SNEGSKA (reference sequence). Trimming pared 5 bases from V and 5 bases from J, leaving 9 bases between. CDR3 nucleotides: TGCAGTGCTTTAAGAGGGACTGAAGCTTTCTTT. It encodes CSALRGTEAFF.

This clonotype was counted only a few times. The gene calls are TRBV5-1 and TRBJ2-6, with D possibly matching TRBD1 (5 bases). With 0 bases removed from V and 2 bases from J, the gap between germline ends came to 12 bases. The germline V gene encodes CDR1 SGHRS and CDR2 YFSETQ. The CDR3 runs to 17 residues. The CDR3, as DNA: TGCGCCAGCAGCTTGGACAGGTTAGGACCTGGGGCCAACGTCCTGACTTTC. It codes for CASSLDRLGPGANVLTF.

This clonotype occurred a few times. The gene calls are TRBV9 and TRBJ2-1, with TRBD1 as a possible D gene (6 bases). The CDR3 spans 13 residues. Trimming took 6 bases from V and 6 from J, leaving 13 bases between them. CDR1 is SGDLS, CDR2 YYNGEE, per germline. CDR3 DNA: TGTGCCAGCAAAGGCCAGGGGCCCAATGAGCAGTTCTTC. Translation: CASKGQGPNEQFF.

This rearrangement joins TRBV10-1 to TRBJ2-2; D unclear. Trimming cost V 10 bases and J 4 bases, with 10 bases left between them. The germline CDR1 and CDR2 sequences are WNHNN and SYGVQD (reference sequence). The CDR3 totals 12 residues. The CDR3 nucleotides are TGCGCCACCCTGGGTGCCACCGGGGAGCTGTTTTTT. It specifies CATLGATGELFF.

This clonotype was found many times. The V and J genes are TRBV10-3 and TRBJ2-5; D gene uncertain. CDR3 length: 12 residues. V lost 3 bases, J lost 3 bases, and 5 bases lay in between. Germline lookup yields CDR1 ENHRY and CDR2 SYGVKD. Written as DNA, the CDR3 is TGTGCCATCAGTGAAATAGAAGAGACCCAGTACTTC. As protein: CAISEIEETQYF.